The source of this TCR beta chain is a study of blood T cell repertoires in COVID-19. Germline V gives CDR1 SGHRS, CDR2 YFSETQ. CDR3 size: 14 residues. V lost 4 bases and J lost 4; bases outside the gene matches: 6. Authors' methods: Reference gene primer amplification gave estimated nucleated cell counts. The assay was immunoSEQ multiplex PCR, and TCRdb's table has in-frame clones only and misses some. From that table come the V and J calls and clone size; the DNA was used to work out D and trimming. The sample has 200,000 to 300,000 clones; about 90% are singletons. Sequenced input: peripheral blood. The sequence derives from a woman aged 40 to 50 who had recovered from COVID-19. The genes are TRBV5-1 and TRBJ1-2; 8 positions match TRBD1. The CDR3 protein is CASSPIQGAYGYTF. The CDR3 nucleotides read TGCGCCAGCAGCCCCATCCAGGGGGCCTATGGCTACACCTTC.